Below are 14 T cell receptor beta chains sequenced from a single sample in a study of monozygotic twins with inflammatory bowel disease. TCRdb reprocessed the 5' RACE reads, with one entry per CDR3 protein and no DNA. The repertoire table contains over 200,000 distinct CDR3 sequences. Sequenced input: blood. All receptors come from a human donor with ulcerative colitis or Crohn's disease, or a healthy co-twin of an affected twin (not recorded which).

This chain uses TRBV7-2 with TRBJ1-2; TCRdb calls TRBD1, which cannot be checked without DNA. Germline V gene data show CDR1 as SGHTA and CDR2 as FQGNSA. The CDR3 is made up of 15 amino acids. The CDR3 sequence is CASSPQRGAGYGYTF.

The chain joins TRBV9 to TRBJ2-3. Per germline, CDR1 SGDLS and CDR2 YYNGEE. The CDR3 spans 13 residues. CDR3 protein: CASSVGSGDTQYF.

The rearrangement uses TRBV20-1 and TRBJ2-5; TCRdb calls TRBD1, which cannot be checked without DNA. The CDR3 loop spans 13 amino acids. The germline CDR1 and CDR2 sequences are DFQATT and SNEGSKA (reference sequence). CDR3 in amino acids: CSARENRFETQYF.

The gene calls are TRBV25-1 and TRBJ1-2; TCRdb picks TRBD1, but there is no DNA to check that call. The germline gives CDR1 MGHDK, CDR2 SYGVNS. This CDR3 contains 14 residues. The CDR3: CASSDPESSYGYTF.

The chain carries TRBV7-3 and TRBJ2-2; the D call from TCRdb, TRBD1, cannot be confirmed without DNA. CDR1 SGHTA and CDR2 FQGTGA come from the germline V gene. The CDR3 has 17 residues. The CDR3 loop is CASSFSRLARNTGELFF.

This chain connects TRBV6-6 to TRBJ2-7; TCRdb lists TRBD2, though no DNA is available to test this call. The CDR3 is made up of 14 amino acids. Germline assignment: CDR1 MNHNY and CDR2 SVGAGI (reference sequence). This CDR3 reads CASSMEGNRYEEYF.

The chain couples TRBV7-2 to TRBJ1-6; checking the TCRdb D call of TRBD1 is not possible without DNA. Germline V CDR1 and CDR2: SGHTA, FQGNSA. The CDR3 has 15 residues. CDR3 sequence reads: CASSLQAGGFSPLHF.

The V and J genes are TRBV9 and TRBJ2-1; TCRdb proposes TRBD2, but this gene call is untestable without DNA. CDR3 length: 20 amino acids. CDR1 is SGDLS, CDR2 YYNGEE, per germline. The CDR3 is CASSDAGGLAGARAHNEQFF. Drawing the rest from reference TRBV9 and TRBJ2-1, the complete variable domain is DSGVTQTPKHLITATGQRVTLRCSPRSGDLSVYWYQQSLDQGLQFLIQYYNGEERAKGNILERFSAQQFPDLHSELNLSSLELGDSALYFCASSDAGGLAGARAHNEQFFGPGTRLTVL.

The V and J genes are TRBV12-3 or TRBV12-4 and TRBJ1-6; TCRdb selects TRBD1, and the lack of DNA leaves this call unchecked. The CDR3 extends over 15 amino acids. This CDR3 is CASSPGTNNNSPLHF.

The V gene is TRBV3-1, the J gene TRBJ2-1; TCRdb calls TRBD1, which cannot be checked without DNA. The CDR3 contains 14 residues. Germline assignment: CDR1 LGHDT and CDR2 YNNKEL (reference sequence). The CDR3 sequence: CASSHPAFGNEQFF.

The gene calls are TRBV21-1 and TRBJ2-5; the D gene TCRdb calls, TRBD1, cannot be checked with no DNA. TRBV21-1 corresponds to a pseudogene. This CDR3 has 15 amino acids. CDR3 region: CASTKGGQGTETQYF.

The V and J genes are TRBV12-3 or TRBV12-4 and TRBJ1-3; TCRdb picks TRBD1, but there is no DNA to check that call. The CDR3 has 16 residues. This chain's CDR3 is CASSLQGHISGNTIYF.

V usage is TRBV7-3 and J usage is TRBJ2-1; as DNA is missing, the TRBD2 call by TCRdb cannot be tested. The CDR3 has 16 amino acids. The germline CDR1 and CDR2 sequences are SGHTA and FQGTGA. CDR3 sequence reads: CASSPQSGLTNNEQFF.

This CDR3 is CAWSVLPEAFF. The chain uses TRBV30 and TRBJ1-1. The CDR3 is made up of 11 amino acids. The germline V gene encodes CDR1 GTSNPN and CDR2 SVGIG (reference sequence).